A selection of T cell receptor beta chains follows, all from one sample in a study of early T cells in non-severe SARS-CoV-2 infection. TCRdb re-called the 5' RACE reads through MiXCR, storing one row per CDR3 protein. The repertoire consists of over 90,000 distinct CDR3 sequences, with 13% occurring once and the leading ten covering less than 8%. Sequencing was performed on whole blood. These TCRs come from an adult who was a healthcare worker with PCR-confirmed SARS-CoV-2 infection or an uninfected control (not recorded which). The CDR3 runs from the conserved cysteine through the conserved F or W. The order of the fields is V gene, D gene, CDR3 length, J gene, CDR3 protein. D genes are given only for firm matches.

TRBV20-1	.	20	TRBJ2-3	CSAGPLDSNSGLASTDTQYF
TRBV5-5	.	15	TRBJ1-5	CASSLTPYSNQPQHF
TRBV6-1	TRBD2	15	TRBJ2-3	CASETGTSGSDTQYF
TRBV7-3	.	15	TRBJ2-3	CASSLGYAVTDTQYF
TRBV29-1	TRBD2	12	TRBJ2-5	CSVTSAQETQYF
TRBV14	.	14	TRBJ2-1	CASSEIDRYNEQFF
TRBV27	.	14	TRBJ1-5	CASSFSRAVQPQHF
TRBV30	.	14	TRBJ2-7	CAWDGGVVGSEQYF
TRBV28	.	12	TRBJ2-1	CASSSLRTEVFF
TRBV4-1	TRBD1	15	TRBJ1-2	CASSPLIRDSYGYTF
TRBV20-1	.	12	TRBJ1-2	CSVTGSNYGYTF
TRBV19	.	12	TRBJ1-5	CASSSRRQPQHF
TRBV7-9	TRBD2	14	TRBJ2-7	CASSTLAGTYEQYF
TRBV18	.	16	TRBJ2-7	CASSPPRDANYYEQYF
TRBV12-3/TRBV12-4	TRBD1	14	TRBJ2-2	CASSQDRSVGELFF
TRBV28	.	13	TRBJ2-1	CASSLDFYNEQFF
TRBV24-1	TRBD1	13	TRBJ1-1	CATSDPDRAEAFF
TRBV3-1	.	13	TRBJ2-1	CASSQDRTREQFF
TRBV28	.	11	TRBJ1-1	CASSFGERTTF
TRBV6-5	TRBD2	17	TRBJ2-5	CASSRPGLAGGEWTQYF
TRBV9	TRBD2	16	TRBJ2-7	CASSVVLAGGLGEQYF
TRBV4-1	TRBD2	16	TRBJ2-1	CDSSQDTSGSLNEQFF
TRBV28	TRBD1	17	TRBJ2-6	CASSQTGGEPGANVLTF
TRBV12-3/TRBV12-4	TRBD1	14	TRBJ1-2	CASSPLRTGKGYTF
TRBV28	.	11	TRBJ2-7	CASRKLSFQYF
TRBV11-1	.	15	TRBJ2-6	CASSLDQAGANVLTF
TRBV20-1	.	16	TRBJ2-1	CSARAGSGGTYNEQFF
TRBV7-6	TRBD2	16	TRBJ2-3	CASSLRTRRVTDTQYF
TRBV6-2/TRBV6-3	TRBD1	17	TRBJ1-1	CASSFPQGAVGNTEAFF
TRBV2	.	12	TRBJ2-1	CASNGPYNEQFF
TRBV6-4	TRBD2	15	TRBJ2-1	CASSVEAGDYNEQFF
TRBV11-3	TRBD2	16	TRBJ2-3	CASSLGLAGGSDTQYF
TRBV20-1	TRBD2	14	TRBJ2-5	CSARLAGGTETQYF
TRBV12-3/TRBV12-4	TRBD1	15	TRBJ1-5	CASNRGQLSNQPQHF
TRBV6-1	.	15	TRBJ1-2	CASIHLRDGYYGYTF
TRBV3-1	.	11	TRBJ2-1	CASSQVREQFF
TRBV7-9	TRBD2	17	TRBJ2-1	CASSLRLAGGFPNEQFF
TRBV5-1	.	14	TRBJ2-3	CASSFSGRTDTQYF
TRBV7-9	TRBD1	14	TRBJ2-7	CASSRGQDLSAWYF
TRBV7-9	.	16	TRBJ1-2	CASSLFPVLQGYGYTF
TRBV2	TRBD2	16	TRBJ2-1	CASTWPGLAGSNEQFF
TRBV5-5	.	14	TRBJ1-4	CASSFNRVGEKLFF
TRBV11-2	.	13	TRBJ2-4	CASSLERENIQYF
TRBV25-1	.	13	TRBJ2-3	CASSEFRIDTQYF
TRBV11-2	.	13	TRBJ2-7	CASSLDLSGEQYF
TRBV11-2	.	14	TRBJ2-7	CASSLGGAYYEQYF
TRBV19	.	14	TRBJ1-5	CATKNLVGDQPQHF
TRBV28	.	13	TRBJ2-7	CASNTMMGSEQYF
TRBV6-1	.	13	TRBJ2-4	CASTVSAKNIQYF
TRBV7-9	.	14	TRBJ1-1	CASSFRQQNTEAFF
TRBV6-1	TRBD2	14	TRBJ2-7	CASSYSGTSYEQYF
TRBV12-3/TRBV12-4	.	14	TRBJ2-5	CASSTRSRRQTQYF
TRBV20-1	.	12	TRBJ2-7	CSARVTGYEQYF
TRBV7-9	.	13	TRBJ2-3	CASSPRGTDTQYF